This TCR beta chain emerged from a study of T cell responses to AZD1222 COVID-19 vaccine. Study observations and caveats: Seropositive status at baseline applied to only five to seven AZD1222 recipients. Spike as a whole was targeted by vaccine-associated CD4 TCRs, dominant at 160-218 and 743-854.

Libraries were prepared by immunoSEQ multiplex PCR; TCRdb keeps only in-frame clonotypes and omits some of them. The profile shows around 84,000 clones, about 90% of them singletons. Germline V gene lookup returns CDR1 GTSNPN and CDR2 SVGIG (reference sequence). V dropped 4 bases and J dropped 10; count of bases not matched to a gene: 12. The CDR3 has 15 amino acids. About this clone itself: Its antigen remains unknown.

The genes are TRBV30 and TRBJ1-6; 8 bases agree with TRBD1. This sequence was found in an adult in good health. Sequenced material: peripheral blood, taken on day 0 of MenACWY control vaccination. The CDR3 DNA reads as TGTGCCTGGACTCATCCCGGGACAGGTCGGTCACCCCTCCACTTT. It specifies CAWTHPGTGRSPLHF.